These 13 T cell receptor beta chains share one sample of origin, sequenced in a study of T cell responses to AZD1222 COVID-19 vaccine. Assay: immunoSEQ multiplex PCR; the TCRdb copy retains only in-frame clones and omits some. The repertoire includes fewer than 200,000 clones, 85% to 95% of them detected once, and 10% sits in the top ten. This specimen was peripheral blood, taken on day 0 of AZD1222 vaccination. These TCRs come from an adult in good health.

A single count supports this clone. The chain joins TRBV5-1 to TRBJ2-7; perhaps TRBD2 as D (5 bases). CDR1 SGHRS and CDR2 YFSETQ come from the germline V gene. Trimming left V 4 bases short and J 1 base short, with 18 bases between. CDR3 length equals 16 residues. The CDR3 DNA is TGCGCCAGCAGCGTTGGTGATGCGGGTTTTTCCTACGAGCAGTACGTC. Translation gives CASSVGDAGFSYEQYV.

The chain carries TRBV7-2 and TRBJ1-5; perhaps TRBD1 as D (6 bases). Germline CDR1 and CDR2: SGHTA and FQGNSA. V was clipped by 0 bases and J by 0 bases, with 6 bases between them. CDR3 length: 15 amino acids. The CDR3, as DNA: TGTGCCAGCAGCTTAGCACAGGGTAGCAATCAGCCCCAGCATTTT. Translating it yields CASSLAQGSNQPQHF.

This clone was recorded once. The rearrangement joins TRBV30 to TRBJ1-2; tentative D call: TRBD1 (5 bases). This CDR3 contains 13 residues. Germline lookup yields CDR1 GTSNPN and CDR2 SVGIG (reference sequence). V was shortened by 3 bases and J by 7 bases, with 15 bases between the two germline ends. Here the CDR3 reads CAWSPGTLSGYTF. CDR3 coding DNA: TGTGCCTGGAGCCCCGGGACTTTGAGTGGCTACACCTTC.

The V gene is TRBV2, the J gene TRBJ1-6, with D unclear. The V gene's germline CDR1 is SNHLY and CDR2 FYNNEI. Trimming took off 3 bases at V and 8 bases at J, with 5 bases between the two ends. CDR3 length equals 12 residues. The CDR3: CASSESHSPLHF. The CDR3 DNA follows: TGTGCCAGCAGTGAGTCCCATTCACCCCTCCACTTT.

The chain uses TRBV5-5 and TRBJ2-7; D is tentatively TRBD1 or TRBD2 (5 bases each). Germline V lookup: CDR1 SGHKS, CDR2 YYEKEE (reference sequence). The CDR3 covers 14 residues. V was shortened by 1 base and J by 2 bases, with 10 bases between the two germline ends. CDR3 bases: TGTGCCAGCAGCTTGTCAGGGACCCCCTACGAGCAGTACGTC. This sequence encodes CASSLSGTPYEQYV.

CDR3 in DNA: TGTGCCAGCAGCTTAGATTCGGGACCCCCGGAGACCCAGTACTTC. This gives the protein CASSLDSGPPETQYF. The chain joins TRBV11-2 to TRBJ2-5, with D possibly being TRBD1 or TRBD2 (5 bases each). CDR3 length: 15 amino acids. Germline CDR1 SGHAT, CDR2 FQNNGV. V lost 0 bases to trimming and J lost 5 bases, with 13 bases between them.

This chain joins TRBV5-1 and TRBJ2-3, with D uncertain. With 0 bases removed from V and 14 bases from J, the gap between germline ends came to 16 bases. Germline V lookup: CDR1 SGHRS, CDR2 YFSETQ. The CDR3 extends over 13 amino acids. The CDR3 DNA is TGCGCCAGCAGCTTGGCCGATCAGTCGGGTCCGTATTTT. Translated: CASSLADQSGPYF.

The chain employs TRBV2 and TRBJ2-3, with D possibly being TRBD2 (5 bases). This CDR3 contains 15 residues. The germline V and J ends were trimmed by 1 base and 0 bases, with 8 bases remaining between them. Germline values: CDR1 SNHLY, CDR2 FYNNEI. CDR3 sequence (DNA): TGTGCCAGCAGTGAAGTGCGGACTAGCACAGATACGCAGTATTTT. It encodes CASSEVRTSTDTQYF.

CDR3 protein: CASNPGGFADTEAFF. CDR3 coding DNA: TGTGCCAGCAACCCAGGGGGCTTCGCTGACACTGAAGCTTTCTTT. The chain uses TRBV6-5 and TRBJ1-1, with 8 bases identical to TRBD1. Trimming cost V 7 bases and J 3 bases; bases outside gene matches: 10. The CDR3 has 15 residues. CDR1 and CDR2 from the germline V gene are MNHEY and SVGAGI.

The J gene is TRBJ1-5, the V gene TRBV29-1; weak D call: TRBD1 (5 bases). CDR1 and CDR2 (germline): SQVTM, ANQGSEA. The CDR3 runs to 12 residues. V dropped 7 bases and J dropped 3 bases, with 10 bases sitting between them. CDR3 nucleotides: TGCAGCGGGGGGGATCCCAATCAGCCCCAGCATTTT. It translates to CSGGDPNQPQHF.

This chain links TRBV5-1 with TRBJ2-2; TRBD1 or TRBD2 may be the D gene (7 bases each). Trimming removed 5 bases from V and 0 bases from J, with 23 bases in between. CDR1 SGHRS and CDR2 YFSETQ come from the germline V gene. This CDR3 has 19 amino acids. CDR3 nucleotide sequence: TGCGCCAGCAGGGGGAGGGTGTATGAGGGACAGACGAACACCGGGGAGCTGTTTTTT. It specifies CASRGRVYEGQTNTGELFF.

CDR3 sequence (DNA): TGTGCCAGCAGCCAAGTTGAGGGGGCGATTCGGGTCACTGAAGCTTTCTTT. This encodes CASSQVEGAIRVTEAFF. This chain links TRBV3-1 (or the pseudogene TRBV3-2) with TRBJ1-1; TRBD1 matches at 7 bases. With 1 base clipped from V and 4 bases from J, the junction kept 12 bases outside the gene matches. Germline V lookup: CDR1 LGHDT, CDR2 YNNKEL (reference sequence). This CDR3 contains 17 residues.

The V gene is TRBV20-1, the J gene TRBJ1-6; TRBD1 matches 7 bases. CDR3 length equals 16 residues. J gave up 8 bases and V 3 bases, and 13 bases lay outside the gene matches. Looked up from germline, CDR1 is DFQATT and CDR2 is SNEGSKA (reference sequence). The CDR3 coding sequence is TGCAGTGCTAGTGCCCCGTGGAGGGGGCGGGATTCACCCCTCCACTTT. Translated: CSASAPWRGRDSPLHF.